Sequencing of this TCR beta chain was carried out in a study of T cell changes during pregnancy in multiple sclerosis. Assay: immunoSEQ multiplex PCR; the TCRdb copy retains only in-frame clones and omits some. This table holds 8,000 or so clones, roughly nine tenths found once. The CDR3 spans 20 residues. With V trimmed by 3 bases and J by 5 bases, 15 bases remained unmatched. CDR1 is SGHKS, CDR2 YYEKEE, per germline (reference sequence). The chain recombines TRBV5-5 with TRBJ2-3; 16 positions match TRBD2. Sequencing used CD8+ T cells from peripheral blood mononuclear cells, obtained in the first trimester of pregnancy. The source of this sequence is a female donor in good health, enrolled as a control in a pregnancy study. The CDR3 bases are TGTGCCAGCAGCTCACTAGACCCGGGACTAGCGGGGGGGCGGGAAGATACGCAGTATTTT. Protein sequence: CASSSLDPGLAGGREDTQYF.